This is a list of T cell receptor beta chains from one sample in a study of beta chain features in type 1 diabetes. Produced via immunoSEQ multiplex PCR; TCRdb's table is partial and in-frame only. The sample has fewer than 400,000 clones, about a tenth seen once. Sequences were obtained from central memory CD4+ T cells from blood. Every receptor here comes from a man aged 30 to 39 with type 1 diabetes. Each CDR3 is given with its conserved first and last residue. The D gene is left open where the match is weak. A row's size may be missing; if present it is once, few, many or a size class.

j_call v_call d_call cdr3_length clone_size cdr3_aa cdr3_nt
TRBJ2-1 TRBV5-6 TRBD2 15 - CASSPSGGVINEQFF TGTGCCAGCAGCCCAAGCGGGGGGGTTATCAATGAGCAGTTCTTC
TRBJ2-7 TRBV2 TRBD2 15 - CASSETSGGAYEQYF TGTGCCAGCAGTGAGACTAGCGGGGGAGCCTACGAGCAGTACTTC
TRBJ1-3 TRBV6-6 - 12 few CASTQVADTIYF TGTGCCAGCACGCAGGTGGCGGACACCATATATTTT
TRBJ2-5 TRBV7-2 - 15 - CASSRRTPSQETQYF TGTGCCAGCAGCCGCCGCACGCCTAGCCAAGAGACCCAGTACTTC
TRBJ1-1 TRBV10-2 - 14 - CASAHLGANTEAFF TGCGCCAGCGCCCATTTGGGAGCGAACACTGAAGCTTTCTTT
TRBJ2-5 TRBV28 TRBD2 16 few CASSLALAGVGETQYF TGTGCCAGCAGTTTGGCCCTAGCGGGGGTTGGAGAGACCCAGTACTTC
TRBJ1-5 TRBV19 TRBD1 14 many CASRDRFFNQPQHF TGTGCCAGTAGGGACAGGTTCTTCAATCAGCCCCAGCATTTT
TRBJ2-2 TRBV6-6 - 15 few CASRGADRDTGELFF TGTGCCAGCAGGGGGGCGGACAGAGACACCGGGGAGCTGTTTTTT
TRBJ1-6 TRBV28 TRBD1 17 - CASGRHDRGSMPPPLHF TGTGCCAGCGGAAGACATGACAGGGGAAGCATGCCTCCACCCCTCCACTTT
TRBJ2-3 TRBV20-1 - 11 - CSAPSTDTQYF TGCAGTGCCCCCAGCACAGATACGCAGTATTTT
TRBJ2-3 TRBV7-2 TRBD2 14 few CASSGGTSGGTQYF TGTGCCAGCAGCGGAGGGACTAGCGGGGGGACGCAGTATTTT
TRBJ1-2 TRBV4-3 - 14 few CASSQDRAGDGYTF TGCGCCAGCAGCCAAGATCGGGCCGGAGATGGCTACACCTTC
TRBJ2-1 TRBV28 TRBD2 15 few CASSLAGGLYNEQFF TGTGCCAGCAGTTTAGCGGGGGGGCTCTACAATGAGCAGTTCTTC
TRBJ2-5 TRBV29-1 TRBD2 14 - CSVPSGGDQETQYF TGCAGCGTACCGAGCGGGGGGGACCAAGAGACCCAGTACTTC
TRBJ2-3 TRBV7-2 - 15 - CASSGMGYGTDTQYF TGTGCCAGCAGTGGGATGGGGTATGGCACAGATACGCAGTATTTT
TRBJ2-7 TRBV18 - 16 few CASSPGGAQGSYEQYF TGTGCCAGCTCACCTGGAGGGGCGCAAGGGTCCTACGAGCAGTACTTC
TRBJ2-5 TRBV7-2 TRBD2 14 few CASSLGLAQETQYF TGTGCCAGCAGCTTAGGACTAGCTCAAGAGACCCAGTACTTC
TRBJ2-5 TRBV19 TRBD2 15 - CASSRLSGGEETQYF TGTGCCAGTAGTCGGTTAAGCGGGGGGGAAGAGACCCAGTACTTC
TRBJ1-6 TRBV30 - 11 many CAWSVLMALHF TGTGCCTGGAGTGTACTTATGGCCCTCCACTTT
TRBJ2-6 TRBV10-3 - 12 many CAGGLGANVLTF TGTGCTGGGGGCTTGGGGGCCAACGTCCTGACTTTC
TRBJ2-3 TRBV7-2 - 14 few CASSRAASTDTQYF TGTGCCAGCAGCCGCGCGGCCAGCACAGATACGCAGTATTTT
TRBJ1-1 TRBV30 - 18 - CAWSVSPRGLRVLAEAFF TGTGCCTGGAGTGTATCCCCCAGGGGCCTGCGAGTATTGGCTGAAGCTTTCTTT
TRBJ2-7 TRBV7-9 - 12 many CASSSQGYEQYF TGTGCCAGCAGCTCTCAGGGATACGAGCAGTACTTC
TRBJ1-1 TRBV5-4 TRBD1 13 few CASSLTGGTEAFF TGTGCCAGCAGCCTTACAGGGGGCACTGAAGCTTTCTTT
TRBJ2-6 TRBV18 - 18 few CASSPPAFSTSGANVLTF TGTGCCAGCTCACCACCTGCCTTCTCCACCTCTGGGGCCAACGTCCTGACTTTC
TRBJ1-2 TRBV6-5 - 14 - CASSYLQGNYGYTF TGTGCCAGCAGTTACTTACAGGGTAACTATGGCTACACCTTC
TRBJ1-5 TRBV6-6 - 14 few CASADSLSNQPQHF TGTGCCAGCGCGGACAGCCTCAGCAATCAGCCCCAGCATTTT
TRBJ2-2 TRBV7-2 - 12 many CASSPLRGELFF TGTGCCAGCAGCCCCTTACGCGGGGAGCTGTTTTTT
TRBJ1-6 TRBV5-1 TRBD1 15 few CASRSVGQGGSPLHF TGCGCCAGTCGGTCCGTAGGACAGGGGGGTTCACCCCTCCACTTT
TRBJ2-3 TRBV10-3 TRBD2 16 many CAISEAGTRNADTQYF TGTGCCATCAGTGAGGCCGGGACTAGGAACGCAGATACGCAGTATTTT
TRBJ2-2 TRBV4-3 - 20 few CASSQERLGRGLANTGELFF TGCGCCAGCAGCCAAGAAAGGTTAGGCAGGGGTCTAGCGAACACCGGGGAGCTGTTTTTT
TRBJ2-5 TRBV7-9 TRBD2 18 - CASSIGLAGAPSQETQYF TGTGCCAGCAGCATAGGACTAGCGGGGGCGCCGAGCCAAGAGACCCAGTACTTC
TRBJ1-2 TRBV28 - 18 - CASSSLSPTVLTNYGYTF TGTGCCAGCAGTTCTCTTTCCCCGACAGTCCTAACTAACTATGGCTACACCTTC
TRBJ2-6 TRBV7-2 - 18 many CASSLVGGPLGGANVLTF TGTGCCAGCAGCTTAGTAGGGGGTCCCCTCGGGGGGGCCAACGTCCTGACTTTC
TRBJ1-6 TRBV14 - 13 few CASSWGHNSPLHF TGTGCCAGCAGCTGGGGGCATAATTCACCCCTCCACTTT
TRBJ2-1 TRBV5-1 - 16 - CASSLTDGISYNEQFF TGCGCCAGCAGCTTGACCGATGGAATATCCTACAATGAGCAGTTCTTC
TRBJ1-2 TRBV9 - 15 few CASSVDGTPLYGYTF TGTGCCAGCAGCGTAGATGGGACACCCCTCTATGGCTACACCTTC
TRBJ2-7 TRBV4-2 TRBD1 19 few CASSRDTPGTGTGVHEQYF TGTGCCAGCAGCCGCGACACTCCCGGAACCGGGACAGGGGTTCACGAGCAGTACTTC
TRBJ1-1 TRBV2 - 13 few CASNLDSNTEAFF TGTGCCAGCAACCTAGACAGCAACACTGAAGCTTTCTTT
TRBJ1-5 TRBV6-1 - 12 - CASSEPQIGQHF TGTGCCAGCAGTGAACCCCAGATAGGACAGCATTTT
TRBJ2-7 TRBV5-1 - 14 - CASSLDVPPLEQYF TGCGCCAGCAGCTTGGACGTCCCGCCCCTCGAGCAGTACTTC
TRBJ2-1 TRBV6-5 TRBD2 15 few CASSPIAGGYNEQFF TGTGCCAGCAGCCCTATAGCGGGGGGGTACAATGAGCAGTTCTTC
TRBJ1-6 TRBV21-1 - 16 - CASSAEKGQAGSPLHF TGTGCCAGCAGCGCAGAAAAGGGACAAGCTGGATCACCCCTCCACTTT
TRBJ1-1 TRBV9 - 15 - CASSVGLGVNTEAFF TGTGCCAGCAGCGTAGGCCTCGGGGTGAACACTGAAGCTTTCTTT
TRBJ1-1 TRBV6-5 - 14 few CASSYSDRNTEAFF TGTGCCAGCAGTTACTCAGACAGGAACACTGAAGCTTTCTTT